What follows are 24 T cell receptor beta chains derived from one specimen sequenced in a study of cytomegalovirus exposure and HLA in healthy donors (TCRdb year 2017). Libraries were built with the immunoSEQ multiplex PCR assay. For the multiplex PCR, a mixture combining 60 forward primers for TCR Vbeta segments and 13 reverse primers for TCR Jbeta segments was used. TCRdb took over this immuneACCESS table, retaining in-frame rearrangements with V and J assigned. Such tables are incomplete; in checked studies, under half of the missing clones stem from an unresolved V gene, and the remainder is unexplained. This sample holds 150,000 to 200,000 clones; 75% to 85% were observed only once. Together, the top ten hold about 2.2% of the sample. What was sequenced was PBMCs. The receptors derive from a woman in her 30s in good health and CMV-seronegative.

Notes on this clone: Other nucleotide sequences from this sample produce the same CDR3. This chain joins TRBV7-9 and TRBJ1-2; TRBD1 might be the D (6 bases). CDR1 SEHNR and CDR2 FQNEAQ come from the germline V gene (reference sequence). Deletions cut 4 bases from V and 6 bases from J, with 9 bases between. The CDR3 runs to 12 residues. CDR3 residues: CASSSGQDGYTF. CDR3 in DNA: TGTGCCAGCAGCTCGGGACAAGATGGCTACACCTTC.

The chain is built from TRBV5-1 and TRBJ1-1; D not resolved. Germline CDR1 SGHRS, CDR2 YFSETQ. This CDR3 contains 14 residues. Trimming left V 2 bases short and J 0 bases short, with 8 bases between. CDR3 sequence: CASSFAGMNTEAFF. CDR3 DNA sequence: TGCGCCAGCAGCTTCGCAGGCATGAACACTGAAGCTTTCTTT.

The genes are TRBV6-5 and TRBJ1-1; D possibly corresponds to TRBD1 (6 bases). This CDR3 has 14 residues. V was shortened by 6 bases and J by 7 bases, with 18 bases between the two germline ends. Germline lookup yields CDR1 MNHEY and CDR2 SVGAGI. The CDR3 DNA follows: TGTGCCAGCAGAGGGGGGGGAGGAGCTGTTGAAGCTTTCTTT. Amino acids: CASRGGGGAVEAFF.

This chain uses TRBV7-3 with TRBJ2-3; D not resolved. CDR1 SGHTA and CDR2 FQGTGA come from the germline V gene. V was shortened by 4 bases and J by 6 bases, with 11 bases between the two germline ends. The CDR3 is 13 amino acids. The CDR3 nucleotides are TGTGCCAGCAGCTCCCAAATGGGCGATACGCAGTATTTT. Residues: CASSSQMGDTQYF. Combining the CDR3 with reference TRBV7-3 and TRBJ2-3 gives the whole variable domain GAGVSQTPSNKVTEKGKYVELRCDPISGHTALYWYRQSLGQGPEFLIYFQGTGAADDSGLPNDRFFAVRPEGSVSTLKIQRTERGDSAVYLCASSSQMGDTQYFGPGTRLTVL.

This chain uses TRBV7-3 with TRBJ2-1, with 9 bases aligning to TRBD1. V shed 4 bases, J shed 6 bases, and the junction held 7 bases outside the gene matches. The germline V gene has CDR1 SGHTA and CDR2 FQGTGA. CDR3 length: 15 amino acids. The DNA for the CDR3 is TGTGCCAGCAGCTCATCCGGGACAGGGATCAATGAGCAGTTCTTC. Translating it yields CASSSSGTGINEQFF.

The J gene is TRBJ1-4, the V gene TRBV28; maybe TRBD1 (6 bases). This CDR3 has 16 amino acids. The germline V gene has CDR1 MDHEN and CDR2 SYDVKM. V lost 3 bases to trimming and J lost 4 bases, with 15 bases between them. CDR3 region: CASSFIGGAGNEKLFF. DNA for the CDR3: TGTGCCAGCAGTTTTATTGGGGGGGCCGGTAATGAAAAACTGTTTTTT. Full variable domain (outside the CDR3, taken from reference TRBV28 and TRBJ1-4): DVKVTQSSRYLVKRTGEKVFLECVQDMDHENMFWYRQDPGLGLRLIYFSYDVKMKEKGDIPEGYSVSREKKERFSLILESASTNQTSMYLCASSFIGGAGNEKLFFGSGTQLSVL.

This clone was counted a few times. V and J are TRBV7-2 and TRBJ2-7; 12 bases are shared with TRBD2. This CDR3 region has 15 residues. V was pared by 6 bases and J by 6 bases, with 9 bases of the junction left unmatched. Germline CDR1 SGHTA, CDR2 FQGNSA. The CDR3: CASRPGLAGLTEQYF. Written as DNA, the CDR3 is TGTGCCAGCAGACCAGGACTAGCGGGACTTACCGAGCAGTACTTC.

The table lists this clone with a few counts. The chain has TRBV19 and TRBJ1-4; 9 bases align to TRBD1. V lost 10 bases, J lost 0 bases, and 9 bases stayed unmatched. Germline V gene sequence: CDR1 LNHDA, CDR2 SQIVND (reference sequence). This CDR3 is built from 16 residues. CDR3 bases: TGTGCCACGATGCCGGGACAGGGAGCAACTAATGAAAAACTGTTTTTT. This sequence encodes CATMPGQGATNEKLFF.

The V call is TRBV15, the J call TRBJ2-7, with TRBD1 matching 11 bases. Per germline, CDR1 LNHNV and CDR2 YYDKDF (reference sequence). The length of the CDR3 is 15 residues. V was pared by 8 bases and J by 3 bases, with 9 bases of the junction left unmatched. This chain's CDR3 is CATAPQGQGVYEQYF. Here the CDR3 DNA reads TGTGCCACCGCACCACAGGGACAGGGGGTCTACGAGCAGTACTTC.

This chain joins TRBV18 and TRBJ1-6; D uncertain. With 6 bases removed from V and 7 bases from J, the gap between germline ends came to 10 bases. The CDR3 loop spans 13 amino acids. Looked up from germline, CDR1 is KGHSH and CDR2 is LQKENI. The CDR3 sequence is CASSAGGNSPLHF. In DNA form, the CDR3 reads TGTGCCAGCTCCGCTGGCGGGAATTCACCCCTCCACTTT.

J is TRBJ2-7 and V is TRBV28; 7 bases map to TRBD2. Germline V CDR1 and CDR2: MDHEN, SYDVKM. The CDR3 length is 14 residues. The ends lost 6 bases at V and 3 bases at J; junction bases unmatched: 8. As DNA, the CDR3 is TGTGCCAGCAGACCGATCGGGGGGAGCTACGAGCAGTACTTC. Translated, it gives CASRPIGGSYEQYF.

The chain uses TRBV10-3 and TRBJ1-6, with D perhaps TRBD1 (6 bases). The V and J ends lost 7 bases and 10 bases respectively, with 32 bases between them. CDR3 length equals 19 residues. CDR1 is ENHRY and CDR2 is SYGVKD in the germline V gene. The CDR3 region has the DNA TGTGCCATCATTCCCACCACCCCCGGTGTTGGGGGCGCGGACTCACCCCTCCACTTT. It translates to CAIIPTTPGVGGADSPLHF.

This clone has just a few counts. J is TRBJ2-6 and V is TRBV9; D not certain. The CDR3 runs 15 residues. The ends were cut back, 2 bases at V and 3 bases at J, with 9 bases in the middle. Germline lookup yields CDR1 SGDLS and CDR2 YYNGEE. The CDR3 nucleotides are TGTGCCAGCAGCGTCGGCGGAAATGGGGCCAACGTCCTGACTTTC. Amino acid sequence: CASSVGGNGANVLTF.

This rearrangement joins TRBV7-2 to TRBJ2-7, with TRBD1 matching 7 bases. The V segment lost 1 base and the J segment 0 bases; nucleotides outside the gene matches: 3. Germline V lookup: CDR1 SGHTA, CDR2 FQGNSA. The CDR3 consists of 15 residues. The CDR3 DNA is TGTGCCAGCAGCTTAGAGGCAGGGGGCTCCTACGAGCAGTACTTC. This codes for CASSLEAGGSYEQYF.

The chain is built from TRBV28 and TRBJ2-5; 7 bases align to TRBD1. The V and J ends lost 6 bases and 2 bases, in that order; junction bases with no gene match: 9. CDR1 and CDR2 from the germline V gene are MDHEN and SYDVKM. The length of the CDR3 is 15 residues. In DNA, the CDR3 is TGTGCCAGCAGAGTAGGGGGCAGCCTACAAGAGACCCAGTACTTC. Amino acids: CASRVGGSLQETQYF. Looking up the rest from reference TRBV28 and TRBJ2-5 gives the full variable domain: DVKVTQSSRYLVKRTGEKVFLECVQDMDHENMFWYRQDPGLGLRLIYFSYDVKMKEKGDIPEGYSVSREKKERFSLILESASTNQTSMYLCASRVGGSLQETQYFGPGTRLLVL.

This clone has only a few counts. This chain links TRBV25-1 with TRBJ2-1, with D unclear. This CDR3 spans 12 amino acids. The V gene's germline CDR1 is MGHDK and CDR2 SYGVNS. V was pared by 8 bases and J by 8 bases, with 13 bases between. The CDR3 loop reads CASGYLRHEQFF. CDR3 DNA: TGTGCCAGCGGTTACCTACGCCATGAGCAGTTCTTC.

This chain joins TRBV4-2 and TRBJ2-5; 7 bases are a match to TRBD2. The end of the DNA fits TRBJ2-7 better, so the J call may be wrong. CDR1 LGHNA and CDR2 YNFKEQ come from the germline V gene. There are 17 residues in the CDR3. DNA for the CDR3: TGTGCCAGCAGCCAAGATTCCGGACTAGGGATTATCAACGAGCAGTACTTC. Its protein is CASSQDSGLGIINEQYF.

This CDR3 is CASSLWQGGNEKLFF. Here the CDR3 DNA reads TGTGCCAGCAGTTTATGGCAGGGTGGTAATGAAAAACTGTTTTTT. The chain couples TRBV27 to TRBJ1-4; TRBD1 is a possible D gene (5 bases). Germline CDR1 is MNHEY and CDR2 is SMNVEV (reference sequence). The CDR3 has 15 amino acids. The germline V and J ends were trimmed by 1 base and 4 bases, with 10 bases remaining between them. The full variable domain, completed using reference TRBV27 and TRBJ1-4, is EAQVTQNPRYLITVTGKKLTVTCSQNMNHEYMSWYRQDPGLGLRQIYYSMNVEVTDKGDVPEGYKVSRKEKRNFPLILESPSPNQTSLYFCASSLWQGGNEKLFFGSGTQLSVL.

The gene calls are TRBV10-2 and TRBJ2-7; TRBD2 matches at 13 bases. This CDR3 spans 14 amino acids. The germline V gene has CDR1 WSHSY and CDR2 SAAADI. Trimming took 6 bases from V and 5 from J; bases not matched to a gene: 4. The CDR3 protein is CASRGLAGPHEQYF. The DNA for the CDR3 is TGCGCCAGCAGGGGACTAGCGGGGCCCCACGAGCAGTACTTC.

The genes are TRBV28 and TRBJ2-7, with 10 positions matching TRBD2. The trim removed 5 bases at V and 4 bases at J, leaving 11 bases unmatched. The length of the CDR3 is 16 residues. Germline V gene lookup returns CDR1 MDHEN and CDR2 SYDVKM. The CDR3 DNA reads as TGTGCCAGCAGTGGAGCTAGCGGGAGCTCGGTGTACGAGCAGTACTTC. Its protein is CASSGASGSSVYEQYF. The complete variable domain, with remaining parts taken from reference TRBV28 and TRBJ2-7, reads DVKVTQSSRYLVKRTGEKVFLECVQDMDHENMFWYRQDPGLGLRLIYFSYDVKMKEKGDIPEGYSVSREKKERFSLILESASTNQTSMYLCASSGASGSSVYEQYFGPGTRLTVT.

The DNA of the CDR3 is TGTGCCAGTAGTAAGGGGACTGCAACTAATGAAAAACTGTTTTTT. It translates to CASSKGTATNEKLFF. This chain uses TRBV19 with TRBJ1-4; D possibly corresponds to TRBD1 (5 bases). Per the germline V gene, CDR1 is LNHDA and CDR2 is SQIVND (reference sequence). The CDR3 is 15 amino acids. V was trimmed by 4 bases and J by 0 bases, leaving 9 bases between them. The complete variable domain, with remaining parts taken from reference TRBV19 and TRBJ1-4, reads DGGITQSPKYLFRKEGQNVTLSCEQNLNHDAMYWYRQDPGQGLRLIYYSQIVNDFQKGDIAEGYSVSREKKESFPLTVTSAQKNPTAFYLCASSKGTATNEKLFFGSGTQLSVL.

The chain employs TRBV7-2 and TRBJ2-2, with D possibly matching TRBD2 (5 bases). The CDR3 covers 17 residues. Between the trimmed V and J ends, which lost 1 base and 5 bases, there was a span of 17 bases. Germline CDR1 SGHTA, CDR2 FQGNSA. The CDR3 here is CASSLVGSSVGTGELFF. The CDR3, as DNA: TGTGCCAGCAGCTTAGTTGGGAGTTCGGTGGGGACCGGGGAGCTGTTTTTT.

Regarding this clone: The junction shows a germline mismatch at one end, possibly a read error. The CDR3 nucleotides are TGTGCCAGCAGCGTAGGACACTCCTCTGGGGCCAACGGCCTGACTTTC. It codes for CASSVGHSSGANGLTF. The chain recombines TRBV9 with TRBJ2-6; TRBD1 is a possible D gene (5 bases). This CDR3 comprises 16 residues. The germline V gene encodes CDR1 SGDLS and CDR2 YYNGEE.

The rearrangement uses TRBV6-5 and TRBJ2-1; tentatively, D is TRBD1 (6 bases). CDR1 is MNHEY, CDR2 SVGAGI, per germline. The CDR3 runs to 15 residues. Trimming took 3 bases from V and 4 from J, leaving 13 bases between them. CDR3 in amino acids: CASSYRGHLYNEQFF. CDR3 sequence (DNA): TGTGCCAGCAGTTATAGGGGACACCTGTACAATGAGCAGTTCTTC.